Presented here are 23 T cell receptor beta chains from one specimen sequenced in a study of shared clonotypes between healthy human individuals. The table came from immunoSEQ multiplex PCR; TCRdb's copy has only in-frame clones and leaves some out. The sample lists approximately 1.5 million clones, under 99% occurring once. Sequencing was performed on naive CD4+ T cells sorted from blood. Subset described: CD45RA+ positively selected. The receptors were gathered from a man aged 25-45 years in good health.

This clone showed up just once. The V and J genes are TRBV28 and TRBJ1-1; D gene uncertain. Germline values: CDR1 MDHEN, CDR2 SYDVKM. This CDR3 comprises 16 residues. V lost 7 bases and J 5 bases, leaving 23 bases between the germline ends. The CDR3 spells CASNQLGSNRVTEAFF. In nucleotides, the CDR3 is TGTGCCAGCAATCAGTTAGGTTCTAATCGGGTTACTGAAGCTTTCTTT. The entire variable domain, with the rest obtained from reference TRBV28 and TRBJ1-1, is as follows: DVKVTQSSRYLVKRTGEKVFLECVQDMDHENMFWYRQDPGLGLRLIYFSYDVKMKEKGDIPEGYSVSREKKERFSLILESASTNQTSMYLCASNQLGSNRVTEAFFGQGTRLTVV.

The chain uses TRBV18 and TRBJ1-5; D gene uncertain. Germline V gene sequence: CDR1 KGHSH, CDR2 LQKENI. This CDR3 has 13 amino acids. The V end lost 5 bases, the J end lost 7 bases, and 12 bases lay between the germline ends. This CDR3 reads CASSAQRQQPQHF. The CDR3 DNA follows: TGTGCCAGCTCAGCACAGCGGCAACAGCCCCAGCATTTT.

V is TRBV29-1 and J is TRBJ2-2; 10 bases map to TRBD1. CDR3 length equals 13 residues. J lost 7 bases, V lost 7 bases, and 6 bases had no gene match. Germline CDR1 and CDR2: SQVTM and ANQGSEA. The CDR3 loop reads CSAATGGRGELFF. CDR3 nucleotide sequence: TGCAGCGCCGCGACAGGGGGCCGCGGGGAGCTGTTTTTT.

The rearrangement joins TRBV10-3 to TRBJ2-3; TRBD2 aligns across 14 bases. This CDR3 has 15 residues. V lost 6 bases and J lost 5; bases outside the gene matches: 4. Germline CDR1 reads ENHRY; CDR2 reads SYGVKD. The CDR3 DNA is TGTGCCATCAGCGGGACTAGCGGGAGTGGAGATACGCAGTATTTT. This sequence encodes CAISGTSGSGDTQYF.

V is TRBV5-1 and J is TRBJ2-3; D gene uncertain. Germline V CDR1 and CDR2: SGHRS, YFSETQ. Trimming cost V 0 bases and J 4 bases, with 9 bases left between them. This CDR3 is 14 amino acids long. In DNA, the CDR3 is TGCGCCAGCAGCTTGGATAGCTCAGCAGATACGCAGTATTTT. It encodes CASSLDSSADTQYF.

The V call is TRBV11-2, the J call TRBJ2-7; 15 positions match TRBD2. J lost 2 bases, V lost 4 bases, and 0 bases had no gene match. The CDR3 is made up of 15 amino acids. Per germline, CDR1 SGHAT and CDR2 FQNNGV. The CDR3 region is CASSWTSGRAYEQYF. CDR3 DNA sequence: TGTGCCAGCAGCTGGACTAGCGGGAGGGCCTACGAGCAGTACTTC.

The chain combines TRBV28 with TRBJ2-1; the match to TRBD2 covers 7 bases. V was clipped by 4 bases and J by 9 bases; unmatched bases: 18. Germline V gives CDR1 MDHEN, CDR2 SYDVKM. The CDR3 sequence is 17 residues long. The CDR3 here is CASSSYLRGGPVGEQFF. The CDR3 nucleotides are TGTGCCAGCAGTTCATACTTGAGGGGAGGGCCCGTAGGTGAGCAGTTCTTC.

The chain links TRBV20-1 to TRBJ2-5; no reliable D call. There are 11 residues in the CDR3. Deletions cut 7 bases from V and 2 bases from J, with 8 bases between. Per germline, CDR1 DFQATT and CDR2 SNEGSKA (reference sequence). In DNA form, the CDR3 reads TGCAGTGTCGCAGGACAAGAGACCCAGTACTTC. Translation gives CSVAGQETQYF.

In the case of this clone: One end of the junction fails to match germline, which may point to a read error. CDR3 bases: TGTGCCAGCTCACCACGAGGGCAGTCTGACGGGTTTGTCGTCTTC. Protein product: CASSPRGQSDGFVVF. The chain links TRBV18 to TRBJ2-7; the D gene is possibly TRBD2 (5 bases). The CDR3 has 15 residues. Per germline, CDR1 KGHSH and CDR2 LQKENI.

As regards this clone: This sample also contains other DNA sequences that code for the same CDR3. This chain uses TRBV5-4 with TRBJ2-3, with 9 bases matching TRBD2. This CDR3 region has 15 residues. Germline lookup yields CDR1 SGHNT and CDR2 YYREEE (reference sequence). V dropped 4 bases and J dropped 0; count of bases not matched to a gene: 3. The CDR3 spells CASSPLAGSTDTQYF. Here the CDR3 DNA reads TGTGCCAGCAGCCCTCTAGCGGGAAGCACAGATACGCAGTATTTT.

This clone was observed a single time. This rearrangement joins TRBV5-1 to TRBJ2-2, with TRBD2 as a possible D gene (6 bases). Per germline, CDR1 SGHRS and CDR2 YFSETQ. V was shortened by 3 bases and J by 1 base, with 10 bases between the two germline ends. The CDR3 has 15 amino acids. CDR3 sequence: CASSSTRLNTGELFF. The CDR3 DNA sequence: TGCGCCAGCAGCTCGACTAGACTGAACACCGGGGAGCTGTTTTTT.

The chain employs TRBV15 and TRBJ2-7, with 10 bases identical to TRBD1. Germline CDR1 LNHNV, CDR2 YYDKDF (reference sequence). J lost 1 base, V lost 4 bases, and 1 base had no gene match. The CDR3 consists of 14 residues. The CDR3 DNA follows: TGTGCCACCAGCACGGACAGGGGGTCCTACGAGCAGTACTTC. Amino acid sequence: CATSTDRGSYEQYF.

The CDR3 DNA reads as TGTGCCAGCAGCTTAGTTCTCTCAGCGGCACCCACCTACGAGCAGTACTTC. Amino acid sequence: CASSLVLSAAPTYEQYF. The chain uses TRBV11-2 and TRBJ2-7, with D possibly matching TRBD2 (5 bases). The V gene's germline CDR1 is SGHAT and CDR2 FQNNGV. The CDR3 has 17 amino acids. The V end lost 1 base, the J end lost 2 bases, and 18 bases lay between the germline ends.

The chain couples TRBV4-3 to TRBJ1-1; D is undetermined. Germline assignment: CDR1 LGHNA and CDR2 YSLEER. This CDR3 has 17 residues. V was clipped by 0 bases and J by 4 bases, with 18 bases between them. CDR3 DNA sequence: TGCGCCAGCAGCCAAGATCGATCTGGCACGATAGTCACTGAAGCTTTCTTT. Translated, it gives CASSQDRSGTIVTEAFF.

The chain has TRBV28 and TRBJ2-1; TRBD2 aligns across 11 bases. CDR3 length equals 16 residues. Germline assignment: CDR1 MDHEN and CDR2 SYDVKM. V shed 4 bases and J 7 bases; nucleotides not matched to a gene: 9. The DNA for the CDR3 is TGTGCCAGCAGTTCCCCCATAGCGGGAGGGTGGAATGAGCAGTTCTTC. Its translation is CASSSPIAGGWNEQFF.

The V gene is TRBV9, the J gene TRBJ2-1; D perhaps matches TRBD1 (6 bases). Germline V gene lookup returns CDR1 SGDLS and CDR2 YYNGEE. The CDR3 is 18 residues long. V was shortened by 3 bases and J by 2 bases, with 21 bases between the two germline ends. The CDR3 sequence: CASSAPQTGQRPYNEQFF. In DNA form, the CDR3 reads TGTGCCAGCAGCGCCCCCCAGACAGGCCAGCGGCCCTACAATGAGCAGTTCTTC.

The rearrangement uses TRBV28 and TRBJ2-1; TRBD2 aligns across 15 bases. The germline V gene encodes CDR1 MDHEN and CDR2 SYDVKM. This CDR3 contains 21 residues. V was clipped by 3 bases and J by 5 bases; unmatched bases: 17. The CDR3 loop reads CASSLFGVWTSGRADNNEQFF. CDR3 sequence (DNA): TGTGCCAGCAGTTTGTTCGGTGTTTGGACTAGCGGGAGGGCCGATAACAATGAGCAGTTCTTC. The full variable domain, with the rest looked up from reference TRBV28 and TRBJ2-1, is DVKVTQSSRYLVKRTGEKVFLECVQDMDHENMFWYRQDPGLGLRLIYFSYDVKMKEKGDIPEGYSVSREKKERFSLILESASTNQTSMYLCASSLFGVWTSGRADNNEQFFGPGTRLTVL.

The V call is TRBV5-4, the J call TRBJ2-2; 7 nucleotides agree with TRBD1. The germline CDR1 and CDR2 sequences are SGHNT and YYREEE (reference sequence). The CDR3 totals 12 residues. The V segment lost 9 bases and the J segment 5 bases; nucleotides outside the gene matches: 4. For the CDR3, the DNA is TGTGCCACCGGACAGGATACCGGGGAGCTGTTTTTT. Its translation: CATGQDTGELFF.

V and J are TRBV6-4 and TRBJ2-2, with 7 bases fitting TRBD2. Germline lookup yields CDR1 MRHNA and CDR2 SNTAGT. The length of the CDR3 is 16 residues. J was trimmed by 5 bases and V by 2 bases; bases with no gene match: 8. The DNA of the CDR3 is TGTGCCAGCAGTGACCGATCGGGACTACCGACCGGGGAGCTGTTTTTT. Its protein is CASSDRSGLPTGELFF.

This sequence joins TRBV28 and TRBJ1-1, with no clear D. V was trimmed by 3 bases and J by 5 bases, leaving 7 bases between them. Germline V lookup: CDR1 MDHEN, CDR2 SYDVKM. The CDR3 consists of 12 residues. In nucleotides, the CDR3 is TGTGCCAGCAGTTTGCGGCAGACTGAAGCTTTCTTT. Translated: CASSLRQTEAFF. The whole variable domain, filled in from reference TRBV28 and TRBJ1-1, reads DVKVTQSSRYLVKRTGEKVFLECVQDMDHENMFWYRQDPGLGLRLIYFSYDVKMKEKGDIPEGYSVSREKKERFSLILESASTNQTSMYLCASSLRQTEAFFGQGTRLTVV.

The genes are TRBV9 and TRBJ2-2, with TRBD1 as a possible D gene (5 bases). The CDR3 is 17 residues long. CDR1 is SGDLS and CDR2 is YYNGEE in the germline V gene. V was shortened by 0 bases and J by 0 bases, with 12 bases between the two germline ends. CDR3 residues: CASSVEPRVANTGELFF. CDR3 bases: TGTGCCAGCAGCGTAGAGCCCAGGGTAGCGAACACCGGGGAGCTGTTTTTT.

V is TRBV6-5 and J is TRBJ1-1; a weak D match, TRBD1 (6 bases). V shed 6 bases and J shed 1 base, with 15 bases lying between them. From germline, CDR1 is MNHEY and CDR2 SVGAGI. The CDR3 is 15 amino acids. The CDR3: CASREPGTPNTEAFF. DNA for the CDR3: TGTGCCAGCAGGGAACCCGGGACACCGAACACTGAAGCTTTCTTT.

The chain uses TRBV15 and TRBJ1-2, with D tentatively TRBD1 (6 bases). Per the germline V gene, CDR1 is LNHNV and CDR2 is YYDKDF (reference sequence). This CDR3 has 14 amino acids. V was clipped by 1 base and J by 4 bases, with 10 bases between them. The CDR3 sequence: CATSRVGQTYGYTF. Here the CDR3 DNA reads TGTGCCACCAGCAGAGTCGGACAGACCTATGGCTACACCTTC.